This T cell receptor (beta chain) is drawn from a study of T cells in Graves' hyperthyroidism and ophthalmopathy. Isolation of PBMCs was performed on 8.5 to 10 ml fresh peripheral blood. There are 16 residues in the CDR3. The germline V gene has CDR1 KGHSH and CDR2 LQKENI. Regions amplified from RNA transcripts were the TCR beta CDR3 regions. HTBI primers were employed in a first-round RT-PCR of the TCR CDR3. In TCRdb, the multiplex PCR reads were re-called with MiXCR into one record per CDR3 protein. The sample carries over 300,000 distinct CDR3 sequences, approximately 13% recorded once. Points on this clonotype: The junction departs from the called germline gene at one end, perhaps through a read error.

This chain links TRBV18 with TRBJ2-1; D is unclear. Sequenced material: blood. This TCR derives from a woman in her 40s with Graves' ophthalmopathy. In DNA form, the CDR3 reads TGTGCCAGCTCACCACCGAAGCGCAGCTCCTACGATGAGCAGTTCTTC. This translates into CASSPPKRSSYDEQFF.